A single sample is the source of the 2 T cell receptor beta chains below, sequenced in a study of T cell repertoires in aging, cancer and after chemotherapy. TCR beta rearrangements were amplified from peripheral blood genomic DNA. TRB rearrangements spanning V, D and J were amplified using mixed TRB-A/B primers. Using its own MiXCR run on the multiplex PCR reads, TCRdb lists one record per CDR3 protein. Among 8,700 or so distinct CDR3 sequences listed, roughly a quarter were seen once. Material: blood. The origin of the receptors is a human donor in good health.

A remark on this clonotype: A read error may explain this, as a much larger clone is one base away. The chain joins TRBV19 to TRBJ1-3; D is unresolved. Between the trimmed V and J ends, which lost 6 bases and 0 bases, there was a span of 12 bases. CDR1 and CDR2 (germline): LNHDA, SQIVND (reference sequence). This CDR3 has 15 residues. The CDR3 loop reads CASSGRSVSGNTIYF. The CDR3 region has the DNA TGTGCCAGTAGCGGCAGGTCAGTCTCTGGAAACACCATATATTTT. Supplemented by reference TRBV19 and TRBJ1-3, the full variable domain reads DGGITQSPKYLFRKEGQNVTLSCEQNLNHDAMYWYRQDPGQGLRLIYYSQIVNDFQKGDIAEGYSVSREKKESFPLTVTSAQKNPTAFYLCASSGRSVSGNTIYFGEGSWLTVV.

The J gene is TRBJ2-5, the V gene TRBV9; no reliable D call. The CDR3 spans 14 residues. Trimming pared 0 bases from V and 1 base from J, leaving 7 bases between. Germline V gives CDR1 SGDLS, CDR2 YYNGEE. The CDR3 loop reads CASSVGSFQETQYF. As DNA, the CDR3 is TGTGCCAGCAGCGTAGGCAGCTTCCAAGAGACCCAGTACTTC.